This TCR beta chain originates from a study of blood T cell repertoires in COVID-19. Whole-study context: PBMCs, B-cell-depleted T cells, or T cells were the source of the cDNA or gDNA that made up the material.

Seattle's enrolled individuals joined amid active infection and were then monitored longitudinally. Per the original methods: The authors estimated nucleated cell counts from reference gene primer amplification. The protocol was immunoSEQ multiplex PCR, while the TCRdb copy is restricted to in-frame clones and leaves out a portion. V and J calls and clone size are as listed in that table; D and trimming were resolved from the DNA. The sample includes 270,000 or so clones, roughly nine tenths of them seen just once. Germline assignment: CDR1 SGHAT and CDR2 FQNNGV. The CDR3 is 13 amino acids. Trimming removed 1 base from V and 4 bases from J, with 8 bases in between. This clone was counted once.

The chain joins TRBV11-2 to TRBJ2-7; tentatively, D is TRBD2 (5 bases). The clonotype was recovered from a woman in her 30s with COVID-19, enrolled during active disease. What was sequenced was peripheral blood. The DNA of the CDR3 is TGTGCCAGCAGCTTAGGAGAGGGATACGAGCAGTACTTC. Amino acids: CASSLGEGYEQYF.